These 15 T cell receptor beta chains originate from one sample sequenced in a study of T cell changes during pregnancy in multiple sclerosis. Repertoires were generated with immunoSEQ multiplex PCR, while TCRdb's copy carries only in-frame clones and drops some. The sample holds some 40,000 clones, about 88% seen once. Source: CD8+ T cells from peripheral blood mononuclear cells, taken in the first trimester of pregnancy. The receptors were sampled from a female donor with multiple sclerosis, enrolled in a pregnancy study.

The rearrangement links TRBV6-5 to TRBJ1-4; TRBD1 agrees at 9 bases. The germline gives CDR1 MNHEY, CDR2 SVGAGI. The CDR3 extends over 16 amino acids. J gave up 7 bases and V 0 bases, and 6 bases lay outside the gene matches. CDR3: CASSYSRTGEGEKLFF. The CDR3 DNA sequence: TGTGCCAGCAGTTACTCGAGGACAGGGGAGGGTGAAAAACTGTTTTTT.

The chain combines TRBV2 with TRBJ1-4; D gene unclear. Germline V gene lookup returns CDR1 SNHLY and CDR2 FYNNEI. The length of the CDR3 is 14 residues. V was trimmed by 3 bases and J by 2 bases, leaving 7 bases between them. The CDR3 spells CASSEELTNEKLFF. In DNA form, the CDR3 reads TGTGCCAGCAGTGAGGAGTTGACTAATGAAAAACTGTTTTTT.

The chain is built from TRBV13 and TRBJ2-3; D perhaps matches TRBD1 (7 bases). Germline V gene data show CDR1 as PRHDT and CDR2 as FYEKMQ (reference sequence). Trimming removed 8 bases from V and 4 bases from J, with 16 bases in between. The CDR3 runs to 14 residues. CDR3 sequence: CASRPQGTADTQYF. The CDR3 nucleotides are TGTGCCAGCCGCCCACAGGGGACTGCAGATACGCAGTATTTT.

The CDR3 loop reads CASSSFHGGFTEAFF. CDR3 DNA: TGTGCCAGCAGCTCGTTCCACGGGGGGTTCACTGAAGCTTTCTTT. The rearrangement joins TRBV7-9 to TRBJ1-1, with D possibly being TRBD1 (5 bases). Trimming left V 4 bases short and J 4 bases short, with 16 bases between. Germline values: CDR1 SEHNR, CDR2 FQNEAQ (reference sequence). The CDR3 consists of 15 residues.

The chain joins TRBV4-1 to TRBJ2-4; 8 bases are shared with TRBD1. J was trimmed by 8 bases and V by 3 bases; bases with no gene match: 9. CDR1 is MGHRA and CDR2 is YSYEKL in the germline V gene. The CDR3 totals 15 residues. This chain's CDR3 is CASSQGQGARDIQYF. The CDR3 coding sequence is TGCGCCAGCAGCCAGGGCCAGGGGGCTCGAGACATTCAGTACTTC.

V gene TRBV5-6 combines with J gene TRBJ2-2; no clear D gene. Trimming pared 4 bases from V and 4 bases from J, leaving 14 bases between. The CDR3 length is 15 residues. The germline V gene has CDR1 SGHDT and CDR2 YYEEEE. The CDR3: CASSPSNPTTGELFF. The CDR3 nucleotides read TGTGCCAGCAGCCCTTCGAACCCTACCACCGGGGAGCTGTTTTTT.

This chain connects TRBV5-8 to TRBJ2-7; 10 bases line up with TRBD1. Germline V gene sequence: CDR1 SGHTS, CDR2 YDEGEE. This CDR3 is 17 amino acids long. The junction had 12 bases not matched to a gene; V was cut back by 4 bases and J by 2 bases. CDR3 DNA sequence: TGTGCCAGCAGCGCGGACAGGGGGATACCCCTTCCCTACGAGCAGTACTTC. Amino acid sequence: CASSADRGIPLPYEQYF.

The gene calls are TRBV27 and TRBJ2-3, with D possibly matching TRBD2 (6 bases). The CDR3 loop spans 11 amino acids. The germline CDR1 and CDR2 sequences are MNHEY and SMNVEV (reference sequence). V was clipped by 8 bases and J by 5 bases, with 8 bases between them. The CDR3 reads CASRSGDTQYF. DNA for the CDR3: TGTGCCAGCCGTAGCGGAGATACGCAGTATTTT.

The CDR3 DNA reads TGTGCCAGCAGCCCCTCGGGGGGTACGAACACTGAAGCTTTCTTT. Translation: CASSPSGGTNTEAFF. The rearrangement links TRBV6-4 to TRBJ1-1, with D tentatively TRBD1 (5 bases). The CDR3 has 15 amino acids. V was pared by 6 bases and J by 1 base, with 15 bases between. Germline CDR1 MRHNA, CDR2 SNTAGT.

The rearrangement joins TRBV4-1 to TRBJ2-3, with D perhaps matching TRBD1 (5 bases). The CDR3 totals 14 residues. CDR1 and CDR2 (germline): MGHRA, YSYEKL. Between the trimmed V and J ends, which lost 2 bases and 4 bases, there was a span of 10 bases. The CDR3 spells CASSQIQGADTQYF. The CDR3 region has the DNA TGCGCCAGCAGCCAAATCCAGGGCGCAGATACGCAGTATTTT.

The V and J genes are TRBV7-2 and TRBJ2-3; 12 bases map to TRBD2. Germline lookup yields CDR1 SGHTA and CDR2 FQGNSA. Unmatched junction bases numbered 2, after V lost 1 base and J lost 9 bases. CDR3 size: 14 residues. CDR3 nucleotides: TGTGCCAGCAGCTTAGGACTAGCGGGAGACACGCAGTATTTT. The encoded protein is CASSLGLAGDTQYF.

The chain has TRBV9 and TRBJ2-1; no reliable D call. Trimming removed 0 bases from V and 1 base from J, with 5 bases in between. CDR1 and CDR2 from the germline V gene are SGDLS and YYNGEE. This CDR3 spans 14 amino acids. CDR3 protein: CASSVDSSYNEQFF. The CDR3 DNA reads TGTGCCAGCAGCGTAGACAGTTCCTACAATGAGCAGTTCTTC.

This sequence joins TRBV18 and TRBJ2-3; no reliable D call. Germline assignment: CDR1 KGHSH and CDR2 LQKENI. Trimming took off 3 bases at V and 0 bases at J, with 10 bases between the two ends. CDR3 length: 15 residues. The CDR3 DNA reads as TGTGCCAGCTCACCGTGGCCTGCTAGCACAGATACGCAGTATTTT. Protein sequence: CASSPWPASTDTQYF.

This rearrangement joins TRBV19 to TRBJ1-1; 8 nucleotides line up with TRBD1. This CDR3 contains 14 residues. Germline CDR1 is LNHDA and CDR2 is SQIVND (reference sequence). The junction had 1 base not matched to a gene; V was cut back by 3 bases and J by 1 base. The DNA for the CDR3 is TGTGCCAGTAGTATCGGGACAGGGAACACTGAAGCTTTCTTT. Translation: CASSIGTGNTEAFF.

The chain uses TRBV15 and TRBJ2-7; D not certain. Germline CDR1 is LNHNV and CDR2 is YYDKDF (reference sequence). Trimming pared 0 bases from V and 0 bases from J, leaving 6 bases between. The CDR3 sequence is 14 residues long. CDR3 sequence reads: CATSRETGSYEQYF. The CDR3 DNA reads TGTGCCACCAGCAGAGAAACGGGCTCCTACGAGCAGTACTTC. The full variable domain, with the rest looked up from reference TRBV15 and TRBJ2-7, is DAMVIQNPRYQVTQFGKPVTLSCSQTLNHNVMYWYQQKSSQAPKLLFHYYDKDFNNEADTPDNFQSRRPNTSFCFLDIRSPGLGDTAMYLCATSRETGSYEQYFGPGTRLTVT.